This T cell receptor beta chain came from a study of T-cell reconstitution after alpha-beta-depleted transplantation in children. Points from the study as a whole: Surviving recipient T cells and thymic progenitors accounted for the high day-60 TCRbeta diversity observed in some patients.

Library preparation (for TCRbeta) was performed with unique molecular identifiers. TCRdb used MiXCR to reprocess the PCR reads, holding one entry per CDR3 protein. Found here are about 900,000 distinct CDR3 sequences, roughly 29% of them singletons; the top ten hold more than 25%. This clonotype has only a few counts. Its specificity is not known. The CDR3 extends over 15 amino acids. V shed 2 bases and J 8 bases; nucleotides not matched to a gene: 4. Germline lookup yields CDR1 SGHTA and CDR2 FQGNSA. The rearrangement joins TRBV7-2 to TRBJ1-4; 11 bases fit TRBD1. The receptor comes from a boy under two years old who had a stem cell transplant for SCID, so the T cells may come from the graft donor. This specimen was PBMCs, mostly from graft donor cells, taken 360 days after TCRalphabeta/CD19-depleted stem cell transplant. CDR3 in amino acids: CASSLPGQGAEKLFF. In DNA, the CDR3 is TGTGCCAGCAGCTTACCCGGACAGGGGGCAGAAAAACTGTTTTTT.